These 7 T cell receptor beta chains were all obtained from the same sample, sequenced in a study of cytomegalovirus exposure and HLA in healthy donors. Primers: 60 Vbeta forward and 13 Jbeta reverse. Produced via immunoSEQ multiplex PCR; TCRdb's table is partial and in-frame only. The sample records some 190,000 clones, roughly 85% being singletons. Sequenced input: PBMCs. Receptors originate from a boy aged 2 to 9 in good health and CMV-seronegative.

The chain has TRBV28 and TRBJ1-5; maybe TRBD1 (5 bases). This CDR3 is 14 amino acids long. The germline CDR1 and CDR2 sequences are MDHEN and SYDVKM. V was clipped by 8 bases and J by 3 bases, with 14 bases between them. The CDR3 spells CASGARAHNQPQHF. For the CDR3, the DNA is TGTGCCAGCGGGGCAAGGGCGCACAATCAGCCCCAGCATTTT. The variable domain in full, completed from reference TRBV28 and TRBJ1-5, reads DVKVTQSSRYLVKRTGEKVFLECVQDMDHENMFWYRQDPGLGLRLIYFSYDVKMKEKGDIPEGYSVSREKKERFSLILESASTNQTSMYLCASGARAHNQPQHFGDGTRLSIL.

The chain has TRBV19 and TRBJ1-2; 11 nucleotides align to TRBD1. This CDR3 is built from 15 residues. Per germline, CDR1 LNHDA and CDR2 SQIVND (reference sequence). V lost 5 bases, J lost 5 bases, and 7 bases stayed unmatched. CDR3 sequence reads: CASSPWTGGAYGYTF. CDR3 DNA: TGTGCCAGTAGTCCTTGGACAGGGGGCGCTTATGGCTACACCTTC. The entire variable domain, with the rest obtained from reference TRBV19 and TRBJ1-2, is as follows: DGGITQSPKYLFRKEGQNVTLSCEQNLNHDAMYWYRQDPGQGLRLIYYSQIVNDFQKGDIAEGYSVSREKKESFPLTVTSAQKNPTAFYLCASSPWTGGAYGYTFGSGTRLTVV.

The chain carries TRBV2 and TRBJ1-2, with D maybe TRBD1 (5 bases). Germline V gene sequence: CDR1 SNHLY, CDR2 FYNNEI. The CDR3 loop spans 13 amino acids. Trimming pared 8 bases from V and 8 bases from J, leaving 18 bases between. CDR3 loop: CASSTGNYEGYTF. CDR3 nucleotide sequence: TGTGCCAGCTCCACAGGAAATTATGAGGGCTACACCTTC.

This chain links TRBV11-2 with TRBJ2-7; 12 bases match TRBD2. The CDR3 is 16 amino acids. The germline V gene encodes CDR1 SGHAT and CDR2 FQNNGV. Trimming removed 4 bases from V and 2 bases from J; junction bases left unmatched: 6. This CDR3 is CASSSLLAGGPYEQYF. CDR3 DNA: TGTGCCAGCAGCTCATTACTAGCGGGGGGCCCCTACGAGCAGTACTTC.

The V gene is TRBV9, the J gene TRBJ2-5; a weak D match, TRBD2 (6 bases). The J call may be faulty, since TRBJ2-7 better matches the DNA end. The CDR3 runs 16 residues. In germline, CDR1 is SGDLS, CDR2 YYNGEE. The chain's CDR3 is CASSVDSGLSSYEQYF. The CDR3 nucleotides are TGTGCCAGCAGCGTAGACAGCGGGCTGAGCTCCTACGAGCAGTACTTC.

The V call is TRBV5-1, the J call TRBJ1-1; TRBD1 matches 7 bases. The CDR3 covers 16 residues. The trim removed 3 bases at V and 4 bases at J, leaving 12 bases unmatched. The germline gives CDR1 SGHRS, CDR2 YFSETQ. CDR3 sequence reads: CASSWGPGQYSTEAFF. The CDR3 coding sequence is TGCGCCAGCAGCTGGGGACCGGGACAGTATTCCACTGAAGCTTTCTTT.

The chain employs TRBV5-6 and TRBJ1-6; D is perhaps TRBD1 (6 bases). V was pared by 0 bases and J by 10 bases, with 11 bases between. The length of the CDR3 is 14 residues. Germline assignment: CDR1 SGHDT and CDR2 YYEEEE. CDR3 coding DNA: TGTGCCAGCAGCTTGGAGGGGGTGGGCTCACCCCTCCACTTT. Residues: CASSLEGVGSPLHF.